These 13 T cell receptor beta chains came from one sample sequenced in a study of T cell responses to AZD1222 COVID-19 vaccine. The table came from immunoSEQ multiplex PCR; TCRdb's copy has only in-frame clones and leaves some out. The sample records 75,000 to 90,000 clones, 70% to 80% being singletons. The input for sequencing was peripheral blood, taken on day 0 of AZD1222 vaccination. These TCRs come from an adult in good health.

V and J are TRBV6-6 and TRBJ2-5, with D unresolved. V was shortened by 0 bases and J by 5 bases, with 4 bases between the two germline ends. Germline CDR1 reads MNHNY; CDR2 reads SVGAGI (reference sequence). This CDR3 region has 12 residues. CDR3 amino acids: CASSYSRETQYF. The CDR3 DNA reads TGTGCCAGCAGTTACTCTCGCGAGACCCAGTACTTC.

This clone was observed a few times. V and J are TRBV7-2 and TRBJ2-1; 10 bases fit TRBD2. CDR1 SGHTA and CDR2 FQGNSA come from the germline V gene. This CDR3 has 14 residues. Losses at the gene ends were 4 bases for V and 5 bases for J; bases not matched to a gene: 2. CDR3: CASSSTSGDNEQFF. CDR3 DNA sequence: TGTGCCAGCAGCTCTACTAGCGGGGACAATGAGCAGTTCTTC.

The V and J genes are TRBV13 and TRBJ2-7, with D unresolved. The CDR3 is made up of 14 amino acids. The V and J ends lost 5 bases and 2 bases respectively, with 13 bases between them. CDR1 is PRHDT and CDR2 is FYEKMQ in the germline V gene (reference sequence). CDR3 in DNA: TGTGCCAGCAGCCGTGCCCTAAATACCTACGAGCAGTACTTC. Amino acids: CASSRALNTYEQYF.

The chain employs TRBV3-1 (or the pseudogene TRBV3-2) and TRBJ2-7; 12 nucleotides agree with TRBD2. Unmatched junction bases numbered 6, after V lost 4 bases and J lost 5 bases. Looked up from germline, CDR1 is LGHDT and CDR2 is YNNKEL (reference sequence). The CDR3 runs 15 residues. The DNA of the CDR3 is TGTGCCAGCAGCCTCTGGACTAGCGGGATGGACGAGCAGTACTTC. Translating gives CASSLWTSGMDEQYF.

The chain combines TRBV24-1 with TRBJ2-3; possible D gene TRBD2, 6 bases. The CDR3 length is 15 residues. The V and J ends lost 2 bases and 1 base respectively, with 9 bases between them. Germline assignment: CDR1 KGHDR and CDR2 SFDVKD. The CDR3 reads CATSDSAGRTDTQYF. The CDR3, as DNA: TGTGCCACCAGTGATTCTGCGGGGCGCACAGATACGCAGTATTTT.

The chain carries TRBV12-3 or TRBV12-4 and TRBJ2-3; 9 bases map to TRBD1. Trimming cost V 8 bases and J 5 bases; bases outside gene matches: 5. The CDR3 loop spans 13 amino acids. CDR3 protein: CASGRDREDTQYF. The DNA of the CDR3 is TGTGCCAGCGGGCGGGACAGGGAAGATACGCAGTATTTT.

The chain combines TRBV27 with TRBJ2-2, with 14 bases fitting TRBD2. Trimming at V came to 9 bases and at J to 4 bases, leaving 10 bases not matched to a gene. There are 17 residues in the CDR3. Germline CDR1 is MNHEY and CDR2 is SMNVEV (reference sequence). The CDR3 here is CASYTGLAGEGTGELFF. Written as DNA, the CDR3 is TGTGCCAGTTATACGGGACTAGCGGGAGAGGGCACCGGGGAGCTGTTTTTT.

This clone was recorded once. V is TRBV5-1 and J is TRBJ2-5; unclear D gene. The CDR3 is 12 amino acids. V dropped 2 bases and J dropped 5 bases, with 7 bases sitting between them. Germline values: CDR1 SGHRS, CDR2 YFSETQ. The CDR3 protein is CASSFVRETQYF. CDR3 coding DNA: TGCGCCAGCAGCTTCGTAAGGGAGACCCAGTACTTC.

This chain connects TRBV2 to TRBJ1-5; TRBD1 might be the D (5 bases). This CDR3 comprises 16 residues. Germline values: CDR1 SNHLY, CDR2 FYNNEI. With 3 bases removed from V and 0 bases from J, the gap between germline ends came to 12 bases. The CDR3 coding sequence is TGTGCCAGCAGTGACTTTACGACAGCTAGCAATCAGCCCCAGCATTTT. Encoded protein: CASSDFTTASNQPQHF.

This clone has a single count. The chain joins TRBV7-8 to TRBJ2-1, with 10 nucleotides matching TRBD2. The junction had 10 bases not matched to a gene; V was cut back by 1 base and J by 1 base. The germline V gene encodes CDR1 SGHVS and CDR2 FQNEAQ. The CDR3 runs 19 residues. CDR3: CASSLVLGLAGASYNEQFF. CDR3 nucleotides: TGTGCCAGCAGCTTAGTGTTGGGGCTAGCGGGAGCATCCTACAATGAGCAGTTCTTC.

V is TRBV2 and J is TRBJ2-3; TRBD2 agrees at 7 bases. The CDR3 runs to 16 residues. The germline V gene encodes CDR1 SNHLY and CDR2 FYNNEI. After removal of 2 bases from V and 1 base from J, the junction contained 6 bases not matched to a gene. The CDR3 DNA is TGTGCCAGCAGTGAATACGGTCGGGAGGGCACAGATACGCAGTATTTT. Its translation is CASSEYGREGTDTQYF. The full variable domain, rest sourced from reference TRBV2 and TRBJ2-3, is EPEVTQTPSHQVTQMGQEVILRCVPISNHLYFYWYRQILGQKVEFLVSFYNNEISEKSEIFDDQFSVERPDGSNFTLKIRSTKLEDSAMYFCASSEYGREGTDTQYFGPGTRLTVL.

This clone was observed a few times. The genes are TRBV11-2 and TRBJ1-1; perhaps TRBD1 as D (5 bases). The CDR3 runs 15 residues. CDR1 is SGHAT, CDR2 FQNNGV, per germline. V was clipped by 0 bases and J by 4 bases, with 12 bases between them. The chain's CDR3 is CASSLDGGSGTEAFF. CDR3 nucleotides: TGTGCCAGCAGCTTAGATGGGGGAAGTGGCACTGAAGCTTTCTTT.

This chain links TRBV4-1 with TRBJ2-7, with D possibly TRBD1 on 5 matching bases. CDR1 MGHRA and CDR2 YSYEKL come from the germline V gene. This CDR3 spans 15 amino acids. With 0 bases removed from V and 7 bases from J, the gap between germline ends came to 16 bases. The CDR3 nucleotides are TGCGCCAGCAGCCAAGATCCAGTGGTGGGGCGGGAGCAGTACTTC. It codes for CASSQDPVVGREQYF.